These 18 T cell receptor beta chains originate from one sample sequenced in a study of Tregs in tolerant kidney transplant recipients. Their cognate antigens are unknown. The table came from immunoSEQ multiplex PCR; TCRdb's copy has only in-frame clones and leaves some out. The data show 15,000 to 20,000 clones, with approximately 57% seen just once and 3.2% held by the top ten. Sequenced sample: Tregs from blood cultured with allogeneic cells. These receptors all come from a human donor in good health.

The chain links TRBV19 to TRBJ2-2, with unresolved D. The CDR3 sequence is 13 residues long. The V gene lost 2 bases and the J gene lost 7 bases, with 8 bases spanning the gap. Germline V lookup: CDR1 LNHDA, CDR2 SQIVND (reference sequence). The CDR3 DNA sequence: TGTGCCAGTAGTATAATGACTCGCGGGGAGCTGTTTTTT. It translates to CASSIMTRGELFF.

The chain recombines TRBV30 with TRBJ1-2, with 7 bases lining up with TRBD1. The CDR3 is made up of 12 amino acids. CDR1 GTSNPN and CDR2 SVGIG come from the germline V gene (reference sequence). V shed 2 bases and J 8 bases; nucleotides not matched to a gene: 5. The CDR3 region is CAWSTNRGGYTF. DNA for the CDR3: TGTGCCTGGAGTACCAACAGGGGCGGCTACACCTTC.

The rearrangement uses TRBV7-9 and TRBJ1-2; 8 bases fit TRBD1. The J segment lost 3 bases and the V segment lost 5 bases, leaving 11 bases of the junction unmatched. The CDR3 covers 16 residues. In germline, CDR1 is SEHNR, CDR2 FQNEAQ (reference sequence). CDR3 in amino acids: CASSPNGQGAHYGYTF. The DNA for the CDR3 is TGTGCCAGCAGCCCCAACGGCCAGGGGGCTCACTATGGCTACACCTTC.

This clone is judged medium-sized (0.01 to 0.1%). The chain carries TRBV7-8 and TRBJ1-3; D gene uncertain. Germline CDR1 and CDR2: SGHVS and FQNEAQ. Trimming pared 5 bases from V and 4 bases from J, leaving 12 bases between. The CDR3 is made up of 14 amino acids. CDR3 protein: CASSLGRPGNTIYF. For the CDR3, the DNA is TGTGCCAGCAGCCTCGGGCGGCCCGGAAACACCATATATTTT.

This clone showed up just a few times. The V and J genes are TRBV4-3 and TRBJ2-4, with TRBD2 identical over 8 bases. The germline CDR1 and CDR2 sequences are LGHNA and YSLEER. The CDR3 extends over 20 amino acids. Trimming took 2 bases from V and 6 from J; bases not matched to a gene: 21. For the CDR3, the DNA is TGCGCCAGCAGCCAACAGGGGAGAGCGGGGGCCGGGCTACGAAGAAACATTCAGTACTTC. It translates to CASSQQGRAGAGLRRNIQYF.

J is TRBJ1-1 and V is TRBV11-3; no clear D. The CDR3 contains 15 residues. Trimming cost V 3 bases and J 1 base, with 12 bases left between them. Germline V lookup: CDR1 SGHNT, CDR2 YENEEA. The chain's CDR3 is CASSLGVAGNTEAFF. The CDR3 nucleotides read TGTGCCAGCAGCTTGGGAGTAGCGGGGAACACTGAAGCTTTCTTT.

This rearrangement joins TRBV29-1 to TRBJ1-2; 8 positions agree with TRBD1. With V trimmed by 0 bases and J by 3 bases, 12 bases remained unmatched. The CDR3 has 17 residues. Germline CDR1 SQVTM, CDR2 ANQGSEA. The CDR3: CSVEDLVYGQGYYGYTF. The CDR3 coding sequence is TGCAGCGTTGAAGATTTAGTTTACGGACAGGGCTACTATGGCTACACCTTC.

This rearrangement joins TRBV7-3 to TRBJ1-2; D is perhaps TRBD1 (5 bases). Trimming shortened V by 4 bases and J by 8 bases, and 11 bases separated the two germline ends. Germline-derived CDR1 and CDR2 are SGHTA and FQGTGA. The CDR3 length is 12 residues. In DNA form, the CDR3 reads TGTGCCAGCAGCTCGGGTCGGGGCGGCTACACCTTC. Amino acids: CASSSGRGGYTF.

J is TRBJ2-7 and V is TRBV5-8; no definite D call. The CDR3 covers 13 residues. Germline V gives CDR1 SGHTS, CDR2 YDEGEE. Trimming left V 4 bases short and J 6 bases short, with 14 bases between. The chain's CDR3 is CASSHLPRGEQYF. The CDR3 bases are TGTGCCAGCAGCCACCTCCCCCGAGGCGAGCAGTACTTC.

The chain joins TRBV5-1 to TRBJ2-2; TRBD1 aligns across 9 bases. The CDR3 is made up of 15 amino acids. CDR1 and CDR2 from the germline V gene are SGHRS and YFSETQ. The V segment lost 0 bases and the J segment 4 bases; nucleotides outside the gene matches: 1. In DNA, the CDR3 is TGCGCCAGCAGCTTGGGACAGGGGGGCACCGGGGAGCTGTTTTTT. Amino acids: CASSLGQGGTGELFF.

The rearrangement uses TRBV11-3 and TRBJ2-3, with D uncertain. Germline-derived CDR1 and CDR2 are SGHNT and YENEEA. The CDR3 loop spans 13 amino acids. Trimming removed 7 bases at V and 0 bases at J, with 8 bases between. The CDR3 nucleotides read TGTGCCAGCAAGGGTCTTAGCACAGATACGCAGTATTTT. It translates to CASKGLSTDTQYF.

The genes are TRBV7-9 and TRBJ2-1; TRBD2 might be the D (5 bases). The CDR3 runs 12 residues. Germline CDR1 and CDR2: SEHNR and FQNEAQ (reference sequence). Between the trimmed V and J ends, which lost 1 base and 7 bases, there was a span of 5 bases. The DNA of the CDR3 is TGTGCCAGCAGCTTAGTAGCGAATGAGCAGTTCTTC. Its translation is CASSLVANEQFF.

The chain carries TRBV7-8 and TRBJ2-5; possible D gene TRBD2, 6 bases. The V end lost 4 bases, the J end lost 1 base, and 10 bases lay between the germline ends. This CDR3 contains 14 residues. The V gene's germline CDR1 is SGHVS and CDR2 FQNEAQ. CDR3 DNA sequence: TGTGCCAGCAGCTGGAGGGAGACCCAAGAGACCCAGTACTTC. Translating gives CASSWRETQETQYF. Full variable domain (remainder filled in from reference TRBV7-8 and TRBJ2-5): GAGVSQSPRYKVAKRGQDVALRCDPISGHVSLFWYQQALGQGPEFLTYFQNEAQLDKSGLPSDRFFAERPEGSVSTLKIQRTQQEDSAVYLCASSWRETQETQYFGPGTRLLVL.

The rearrangement uses TRBV18 and TRBJ2-7, with 7 positions matching TRBD2. Trimming cost V 3 bases and J 7 bases; bases outside gene matches: 6. The CDR3 spans 13 residues. Germline V gene lookup returns CDR1 KGHSH and CDR2 LQKENI. This chain's CDR3 is CASSPQLAHEQYF. The CDR3 nucleotides are TGTGCCAGCTCACCGCAACTAGCGCATGAGCAGTACTTC. Based on the CDR3 plus reference TRBV18 and TRBJ2-7, the full variable domain is NAGVMQNPRHLVRRRGQEARLRCSPMKGHSHVYWYRQLPEEGLKFMVYLQKENIIDESGMPKERFSAEFPKEGPSILRIQQVVRGDSAAYFCASSPQLAHEQYFGPGTRLTVT.

The rearrangement uses TRBV2 and TRBJ2-5; 8 bases line up with TRBD2. The germline CDR1 and CDR2 sequences are SNHLY and FYNNEI. The CDR3 has 13 amino acids. V lost 5 bases, J lost 5 bases, and 4 bases stayed unmatched. CDR3 amino acids: CASSQEREETQYF. Written as DNA, the CDR3 is TGTGCCAGCAGTCAGGAGCGGGAGGAGACCCAGTACTTC.

J is TRBJ1-6 and V is TRBV5-5; D perhaps matches TRBD1 (5 bases). V was clipped by 4 bases and J by 8 bases, with 16 bases between them. The CDR3 runs to 15 residues. Germline CDR1 is SGHKS and CDR2 is YYEKEE (reference sequence). CDR3 DNA: TGTGCCAGCAGCCTGCGGGGCGGCCTGGATTCACCCCTCCACTTT. This translates into CASSLRGGLDSPLHF.

The count of this clone is one. This rearrangement joins TRBV5-1 to TRBJ2-3, with D possibly being TRBD1 (5 bases). The V and J ends lost 0 bases and 3 bases respectively, with 8 bases between them. CDR1 is SGHRS, CDR2 YFSETQ, per germline. There are 14 residues in the CDR3. The CDR3 reads CASSLGGATDTQYF. DNA for the CDR3: TGCGCCAGCAGCTTGGGTGGGGCGACAGATACGCAGTATTTT.

This clone was picked up a small number of times. For the CDR3, the DNA is TGTGCCAGCAGCTTAGGACAGACTGAAGCTTTCTTT. Amino acid sequence: CASSLGQTEAFF. The chain has TRBV11-3 and TRBJ1-1, with D possibly matching TRBD1 (5 bases). This CDR3 spans 12 amino acids. CDR1 is SGHNT, CDR2 YENEEA, per germline. V was trimmed by 1 base and J by 5 bases, leaving 5 bases between them. The whole variable domain, remainder taken from reference TRBV11-3 and TRBJ1-1, is EAGVVQSPRYKIIEKKQPVAFWCNPISGHNTLYWYLQNLGQGPELLIRYENEEAVDDSQLPKDRFSAERLKGVDSTLKIQPAELGDSAVYLCASSLGQTEAFFGQGTRLTVV.